Shown below are 7 T cell receptor beta chains from a single sample sequenced in a study of T cell repertoires in cytomegalovirus infection. Their target antigens are unknown. TCRdb reprocessed the reads via MiXCR and lists one record per CDR3 protein. Among some 940,000 distinct CDR3 sequences listed, under 40% were seen once. Sequenced here: cultured CD8+ T cells from PBMCs, sampled from culture after CMV antigen stimulation. The receptors derive from a human donor in good health (CMV status not recorded). Some clones in this sample may be carry-over from other donors' samples.

A few counts support this clonotype. V is TRBV27 and J is TRBJ2-3, with a tentative D call TRBD1 (7 bases). CDR1 and CDR2 (germline): MNHEY, SMNVEV (reference sequence). This CDR3 is 13 amino acids long. The DNA of the CDR3 is TGTGTAACGGCAGGGGGGATCACAGATACGCAGTATTTT. This gives the protein CVTAGGITDTQYF.

The chain couples TRBV2 to TRBJ2-1; D not resolved. This CDR3 has 13 amino acids. Trimming removed 8 bases from V and 5 bases from J, with 13 bases in between. Looked up from germline, CDR1 is SNHLY and CDR2 is FYNNEI. CDR3: CASGRFPNNEQFF. The CDR3 nucleotides read TGTGCCAGCGGACGGTTTCCAAACAATGAGCAGTTCTTC.

This clonotype was found a few times. The junction departs from germline at one end; a sequencing error may be responsible. This chain joins TRBV7-9 and TRBJ1-1; 12 bases align to TRBD1. Germline CDR1 SEHNR, CDR2 FQNEAQ (reference sequence). The CDR3 extends over 12 amino acids. The CDR3 DNA sequence: TGTGCCAGCAGCTTAGGGGACAGGGGGCTGTACTTT. Translated, it gives CASSLGDRGLYF. Variable domain in full (rest from reference TRBV7-9 and TRBJ1-1): DTGVSQNPRHKITKRGQNVTFRCDPISEHNRLYWYRQTLGQGPEFLTYFQNEAQLEKSRLLSDRFSAERPKGSFSTLEIQRTEQGDSAMYLCASSLGDRGLYFGQGTRLTVV.

Many counts were recorded for this clonotype. Compared with germline, one end of the junction differs, possibly owing to a read error. CDR3 residues: CASSPPSGRQETQYF. Here the CDR3 DNA reads TGTGCTAGCAGCCCTCCCTCAGGGCGACAAGAGACCCAGTACTTC. This rearrangement joins TRBV7-7 to TRBJ2-5; possibly TRBD1 for D (5 bases). Germline assignment: CDR1 SSHAT and CDR2 FNYEAQ (reference sequence). This CDR3 is built from 15 residues. The variable domain in full, with the rest retrieved from reference TRBV7-7 and TRBJ2-5, is GAGVSQSPRYKVTKRGQDVTLRCDPISSHATLYWYQQALGQGPEFLTYFNYEAQPDKSGLPSDRFSAERPEGSISTLTIQRTEQRDSAMYRCASSPPSGRQETQYFGPGTRLLVL.

The CDR3, as DNA: TGTGCCAGCAGCTTGTCCCTCTCGGAACAGCCCCAGCATTTT. The encoded protein is CASSLSLSEQPQHF. The V gene is TRBV7-9, the J gene TRBJ1-5; D is uncertain. There are 14 residues in the CDR3. The germline V gene has CDR1 SEHNR and CDR2 FQNEAQ (reference sequence). V lost 3 bases and J lost 7, with 13 bases in between. Variable domain in full (rest from reference TRBV7-9 and TRBJ1-5): DTGVSQNPRHKITKRGQNVTFRCDPISEHNRLYWYRQTLGQGPEFLTYFQNEAQLEKSRLLSDRFSAERPKGSFSTLEIQRTEQGDSAMYLCASSLSLSEQPQHFGDGTRLSIL.

This rearrangement joins TRBV7-9 to TRBJ2-3, with 11 bases that match TRBD2. The V gene's germline CDR1 is SEHNR and CDR2 FQNEAQ (reference sequence). With V trimmed by 6 bases and J by 2 bases, 4 bases remained unmatched. The CDR3 is 15 residues long. DNA of the CDR3: TGTGCCAGCAGGTTACTAGCGGGGGACACAGATACGCAGTATTTT. It yields the protein CASRLLAGDTDTQYF.

The CDR3, as DNA: TGTGCCAGCAGGGCGGGGCAGACAACCTACAATGAGCAGTTCTTC. Residues: CASRAGQTTYNEQFF. The chain combines TRBV7-9 with TRBJ2-1; tentative D call: TRBD2 (6 bases). The germline V and J ends were trimmed by 6 bases and 2 bases, with 14 bases remaining between them. The CDR3 loop spans 15 amino acids. Per germline, CDR1 SEHNR and CDR2 FQNEAQ (reference sequence).